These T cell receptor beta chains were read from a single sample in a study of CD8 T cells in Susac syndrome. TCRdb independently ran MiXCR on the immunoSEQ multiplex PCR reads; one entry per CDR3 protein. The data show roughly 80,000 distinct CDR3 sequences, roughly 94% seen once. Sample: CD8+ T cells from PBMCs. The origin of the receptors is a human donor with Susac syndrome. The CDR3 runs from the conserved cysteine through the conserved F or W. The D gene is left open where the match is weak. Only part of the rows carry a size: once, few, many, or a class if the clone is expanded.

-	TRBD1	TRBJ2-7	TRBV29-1	TGCAGCGTTGGGACCCGGACAGGGGAGGGTTCCTACGAGCAGTACTTC	CSVGTRTGEGSYEQYF
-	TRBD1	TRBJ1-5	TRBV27	TGTGCCAGCAGTGTTCTCCCCGAGACAGGGTATTGGGATCAGCCCCAGCATTTT	CASSVLPETGYWDQPQHF
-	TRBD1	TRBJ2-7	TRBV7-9	TGTGCCAGCAGCGCCCGGACAGGGGCCACCTACGAGCAGTACTTC	CASSARTGATYEQYF
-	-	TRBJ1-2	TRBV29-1	TGCAGCGTTGACGGAGGCCCAGGAAACTATGGCTACACCTTC	CSVDGGPGNYGYTF
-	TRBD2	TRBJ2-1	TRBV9	TGTGCCAGCGCCGCGGGGGGGTCAACCCACAATGAGCAGTTCTTC	CASAAGGSTHNEQFF
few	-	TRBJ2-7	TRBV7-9	TGTGCCAGCAGCGTTGATTACGAGCAGTACTTC	CASSVDYEQYF
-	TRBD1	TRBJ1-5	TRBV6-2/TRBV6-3	TGTGCCAGCAGTCGGGACAGGGGACAGCCCCAGCATTTT	CASSRDRGQPQHF
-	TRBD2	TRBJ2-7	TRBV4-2	TGTGCCAGCAGATCCCGGACTAGCGGGGCCTACGAGCAGTACTTC	CASRSRTSGAYEQYF
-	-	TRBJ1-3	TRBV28	TGTGCCAGCAGTTTACGGGCTTCCTCTGGAAACACCATATATTTT	CASSLRASSGNTIYF
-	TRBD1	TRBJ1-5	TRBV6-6	TGTGCCAGCAGTTCCACAGGGGACAGTCAGCCCCAGCATTTT	CASSSTGDSQPQHF
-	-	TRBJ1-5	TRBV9	TGTGCCAGCAGCCCACGGGGGGACACTACCGATCAGCCCCAGCATTTT	CASSPRGDTTDQPQHF
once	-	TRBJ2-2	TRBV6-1	TGTGCCAGCACCCTATCGGGGCGCTGGCACACCGGGGAGCTGTTTTTT	CASTLSGRWHTGELFF
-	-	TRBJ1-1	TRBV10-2	TGCGCCAGCAGTGAGGACTTCCAGAACACTGAAGCTTTCTTT	CASSEDFQNTEAFF
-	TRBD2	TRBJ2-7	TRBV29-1	TGCAGCGCCCGGGGGGGCACCTCCTACGAGCAGTACTTC	CSARGGTSYEQYF
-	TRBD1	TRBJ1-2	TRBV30	TGTGCCTGGACCTTAGACAGGGGGGCAGAGGGCTACACCTTC	CAWTLDRGAEGYTF
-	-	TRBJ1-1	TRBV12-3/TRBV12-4	TGTGCCAGCAGCAATTCGAGAGAGAACACTGAAGCTTTCTTT	CASSNSRENTEAFF
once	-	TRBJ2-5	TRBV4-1	TGCGCCAGCAGCGGCGTTCAAGAGACCCAGTACTTC	CASSGVQETQYF
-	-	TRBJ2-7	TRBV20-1	TGCAGTGCTAGTCACAGGGACACCTACGAGCAGTACTTC	CSASHRDTYEQYF
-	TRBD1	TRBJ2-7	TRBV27	TGTGCCAGCAGCACTACAGGGGTTAGCTCCTACGAGCAGTACTTC	CASSTTGVSSYEQYF
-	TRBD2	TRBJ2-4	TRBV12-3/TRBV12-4	TGTGCCAGCAGGGGACTAGCGGGGGTGGCCAAAAACATTCAGTACTTC	CASRGLAGVAKNIQYF
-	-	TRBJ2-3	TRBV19	TGTGCCAGTAGTATTACGGGGGTCTCATACACAGATACGCAGTATTTT	CASSITGVSYTDTQYF
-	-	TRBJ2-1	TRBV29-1	TGCAGCGTTGGCAGGGCTCAAAATGAGCAGTTCTTC	CSVGRAQNEQFF